What follows describes a single TCR beta chain. No cell sorting was done before RNA was extracted from the tissue. The normal lung tissue was taken more than 3 cm from the tumor edge. The V and J ends lost 8 bases and 5 bases respectively, with 13 bases between them. CDR1 WSHSY and CDR2 SAAADI come from the germline V gene. The length of the CDR3 is 13 residues. A modified ARM-PCR protocol with three rounds of nested PCR amplified TCRbeta. TCRdb re-called the multiplex PCR reads through MiXCR, storing one row per CDR3 protein. This repertoire shows approximately 100,000 distinct CDR3 sequences, 55% to 65% found once; its top ten account for around 20%. The record originates from a study of tumor and adjacent non-tumor tissue in lung cancer.

The source of this sequence is a man younger than 45 with non-small cell lung cancer. The material sequenced was distant non-tumor lung tissue. This chain links TRBV10-2 with TRBJ1-5; D gene uncertain. CDR3 residues: CASELAPDQPQHF. In nucleotides, the CDR3 is TGCGCCAGCGAGTTGGCCCCGGATCAGCCCCAGCATTTT.